This TCR beta chain was identified in a study of blood T cell repertoires in COVID-19. CDR1 is GTSNPN and CDR2 is SVGIG in the germline V gene (reference sequence). The ends were cut back, 1 base at V and 10 bases at J, with 19 bases in the middle. This CDR3 region has 15 residues. Sequenced by immunoSEQ multiplex PCR; TCRdb stores in-frame clones only, minus some. The table lists over 350,000 clones, around 86% of them singletons. This clone was detected a few times. The TCR was taken from a woman aged 25-40 years with active or convalescent COVID-19. The V and J genes are TRBV30 and TRBJ1-4, with D possibly TRBD1 on 6 matching bases. Sequenced sample: peripheral blood. The CDR3 protein is CAWSGGGSRGGKLFF. The CDR3 bases are TGTGCCTGGAGTGGCGGGGGCTCGAGAGGAGGAAAACTGTTTTTT. The full variable domain, completed using reference TRBV30 and TRBJ1-4, is SQTIHQWPATLVQPVGSPLSLECTVEGTSNPNLYWYRQAAGRGLQLLFYSVGIGQISSEVPQNLSASRPQDRQFILSSKKLLLSDSGFYLCAWSGGGSRGGKLFFGSGTQLSVL.